Given below is one T cell receptor (beta chain) in context. Repertoires were generated with immunoSEQ multiplex PCR, while TCRdb's copy carries only in-frame clones and drops some. The table shows 20,000 to 25,000 clones, with 95% to 97% occurring only once. The CDR3 has 14 amino acids. Trimming took off 4 bases at V and 2 bases at J, with 12 bases between the two ends. From germline, CDR1 is SGHVS and CDR2 FQNEAQ. The data belong to a study of cytomegalovirus exposure and HLA in healthy donors. The rearrangement uses TRBV7-8 and TRBJ2-7, with D perhaps matching TRBD1 (6 bases). This receptor was taken from a young man in good health and CMV-seropositive. The sequenced sample consisted of PBMCs. The CDR3 here is CASSSTGIAYEQYF. The CDR3 DNA reads as TGTGCCAGCAGCTCCACAGGGATCGCCTACGAGCAGTACTTC.